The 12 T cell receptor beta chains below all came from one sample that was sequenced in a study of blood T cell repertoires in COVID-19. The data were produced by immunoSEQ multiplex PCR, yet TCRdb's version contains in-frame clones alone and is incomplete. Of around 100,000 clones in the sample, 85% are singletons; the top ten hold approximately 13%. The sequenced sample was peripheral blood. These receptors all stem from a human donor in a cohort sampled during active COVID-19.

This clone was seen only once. CDR3 nucleotides: TGCAGTGCCACCCCGGGAGGGGGAATGTTCTTC. Its protein product is CSATPGGGMFF. This sequence joins TRBV20-1 and TRBJ2-1; 8 bases are shared with TRBD2. This CDR3 is 11 amino acids long. Germline lookup yields CDR1 DFQATT and CDR2 SNEGSKA (reference sequence). The V gene end was trimmed by 6 bases and the J gene end by 15 bases; junction bases not matched to a gene: 10.

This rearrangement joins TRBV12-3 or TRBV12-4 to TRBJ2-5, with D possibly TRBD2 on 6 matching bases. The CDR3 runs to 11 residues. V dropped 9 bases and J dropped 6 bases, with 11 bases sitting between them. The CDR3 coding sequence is TGTGCCAGTGGGACTGAAAAGACCCAGTACTTC. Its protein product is CASGTEKTQYF.

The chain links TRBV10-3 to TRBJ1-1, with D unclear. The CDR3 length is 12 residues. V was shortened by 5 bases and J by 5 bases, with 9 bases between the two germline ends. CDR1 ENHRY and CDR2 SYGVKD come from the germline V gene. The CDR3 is CAISSGGTEAFF. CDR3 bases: TGTGCCATCAGTTCCGGAGGGACTGAAGCTTTCTTT.

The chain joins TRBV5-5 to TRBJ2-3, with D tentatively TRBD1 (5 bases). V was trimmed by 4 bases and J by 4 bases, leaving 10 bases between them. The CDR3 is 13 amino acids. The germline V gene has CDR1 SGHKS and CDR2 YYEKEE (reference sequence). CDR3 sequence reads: CASSPQTADTQYF. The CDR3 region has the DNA TGTGCCAGCAGCCCGCAGACAGCAGATACGCAGTATTTT. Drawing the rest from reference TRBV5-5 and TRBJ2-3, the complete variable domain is DAGVTQSPTHLIKTRGQQVTLRCSPISGHKSVSWYQQVLGQGPQFIFQYYEKEERGRGNFPDRFSARQFPNYSSELNVNALLLGDSALYLCASSPQTADTQYFGPGTRLTVL.

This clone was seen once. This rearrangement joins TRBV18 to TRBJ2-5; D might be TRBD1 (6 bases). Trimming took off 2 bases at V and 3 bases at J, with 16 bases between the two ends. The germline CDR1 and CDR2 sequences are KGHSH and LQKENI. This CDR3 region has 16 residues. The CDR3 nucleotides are TGTGCCAGCTCACCAGGTTTGGGACACCAAAAAGAGACCCAGTACTTC. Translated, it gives CASSPGLGHQKETQYF.

The DNA for the CDR3 is TGTGCCAGCAGTGAAGCGATGGGGGGGACTGGCTATGGCTACACCTTC. This translates into CASSEAMGGTGYGYTF. The chain joins TRBV6-1 to TRBJ1-2; D may be TRBD1 (5 bases). Germline V gene sequence: CDR1 MNHNS, CDR2 SASEGT. V was shortened by 0 bases and J by 4 bases, with 15 bases between the two germline ends. This CDR3 comprises 16 residues.

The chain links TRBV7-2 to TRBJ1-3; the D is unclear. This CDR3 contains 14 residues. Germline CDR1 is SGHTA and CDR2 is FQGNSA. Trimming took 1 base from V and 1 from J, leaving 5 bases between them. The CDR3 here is CASSLEHSGNTIYF. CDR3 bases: TGTGCCAGCAGCTTAGAACATTCTGGAAACACCATATATTTT.

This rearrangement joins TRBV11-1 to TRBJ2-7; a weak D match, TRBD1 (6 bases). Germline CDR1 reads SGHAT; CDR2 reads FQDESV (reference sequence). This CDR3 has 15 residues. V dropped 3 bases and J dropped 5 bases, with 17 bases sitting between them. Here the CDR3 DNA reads TGTGCCAGCAGCTTTCGAGAAGGGGGTAGCCACGAGCAGTACTTC. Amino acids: CASSFREGGSHEQYF.

The CDR3 nucleotides are TGTGCCAGCAGCTTGTCTAGGGGGCCTTATAGCAATCAGCCCCAGCATTTT. This sequence encodes CASSLSRGPYSNQPQHF. This rearrangement joins TRBV7-9 to TRBJ1-5; TRBD1 matches at 7 bases. The junction had 8 bases not matched to a gene; V was cut back by 3 bases and J by 0 bases. CDR1 SEHNR and CDR2 FQNEAQ come from the germline V gene (reference sequence). This CDR3 is 17 amino acids long.

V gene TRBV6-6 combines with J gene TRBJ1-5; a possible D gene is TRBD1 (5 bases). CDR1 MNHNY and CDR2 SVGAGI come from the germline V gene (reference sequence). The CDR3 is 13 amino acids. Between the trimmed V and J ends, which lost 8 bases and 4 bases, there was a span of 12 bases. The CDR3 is CASDRGTNQPQHF. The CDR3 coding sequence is TGTGCCAGCGACCGGGGGACGAATCAGCCCCAGCATTTT.

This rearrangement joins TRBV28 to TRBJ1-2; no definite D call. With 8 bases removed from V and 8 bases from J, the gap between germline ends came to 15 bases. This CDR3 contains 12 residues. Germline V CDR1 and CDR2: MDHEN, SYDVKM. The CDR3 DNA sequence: TGTGCCAGCGTTAGCCCCCCCTGGGGCTACACCTTC. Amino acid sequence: CASVSPPWGYTF.

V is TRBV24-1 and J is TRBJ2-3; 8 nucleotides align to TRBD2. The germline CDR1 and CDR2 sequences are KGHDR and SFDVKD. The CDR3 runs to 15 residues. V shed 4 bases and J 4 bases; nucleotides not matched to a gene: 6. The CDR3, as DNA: TGTGCCACCAGTGACCCGGGGGGGCCGGCAGATACGCAGTATTTT. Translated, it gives CATSDPGGPADTQYF.